The subject of this entry is one T cell receptor beta chain. Its matching antigen is unknown. CD25-based Treg depletion was applied to purified naive CD4+ T cells. The CDR3 has 20 amino acids. V was pared by 3 bases and J by 1 base, with 25 bases between. After constant-region reverse-primer amplification, full-length variable regions underwent semi-nested PCR with Nested Universal Primer A. TCRdb reanalysed the 5' RACE reads using MiXCR and keeps one entry per CDR3 protein. The sample has tens of thousands of distinct CDR3 sequences, roughly 33% seen once. Study outcomes and limitations: Whole repertoires were not studied in the larger cohort, only one V-J beta rearrangement. Greatest tumor Treg TCR overlap was with tumor naive CD4+ cells.

The chain employs TRBV12-3 or TRBV12-4 and TRBJ2-1; a weak D match, TRBD2 (5 bases). The sample taken for sequencing was tumor-infiltrating naive CD4+ T cells sorted from the breast tumor. Subset meaning: naive CD4+ T cells, CD4+CD45RA+CD25-. The receptor was derived from a female donor with breast cancer. CDR3 region: CASSFRIWVPARGSYNEQFF. The CDR3 region has the DNA TGTGCCAGCAGTTTCAGGATTTGGGTTCCGGCTAGAGGGTCCTACAATGAGCAGTTCTTC.